The clone carrying this TCR beta chain appeared a single time. As yet, its antigen is unknown. The study reverse transcribed the entire isolated RNA, so it sequenced expressed TCRB transcripts. TCRdb's table, derived via immunoSEQ multiplex PCR, lists solely in-frame clones and lacks some. The table lists about 150,000 clones, around 10% of them singletons. This entry is derived from a study of beta chain features in type 1 diabetes. The study's findings and limits: Diminished insertions and augmented deletions at VDJ junctions characterized type 1 diabetes patients. Reads derived from cDNA could over-represent cells showing high TCR expression.

V lost 2 bases and J 6 bases, leaving 7 bases between the germline ends. From germline, CDR1 is SGHTA and CDR2 FQGNSA. The CDR3 totals 13 residues. The chain combines TRBV7-2 with TRBJ2-2, with no clear D. The sequence came from a man between 18 and 29 years old in good health. Sequencing was carried out using central memory CD4+ T cells from blood. The CDR3 DNA is TGTGCCAGCAGCTTACACCGTCCCGGGGAGCTGTTTTTT. Encoded protein: CASSLHRPGELFF.